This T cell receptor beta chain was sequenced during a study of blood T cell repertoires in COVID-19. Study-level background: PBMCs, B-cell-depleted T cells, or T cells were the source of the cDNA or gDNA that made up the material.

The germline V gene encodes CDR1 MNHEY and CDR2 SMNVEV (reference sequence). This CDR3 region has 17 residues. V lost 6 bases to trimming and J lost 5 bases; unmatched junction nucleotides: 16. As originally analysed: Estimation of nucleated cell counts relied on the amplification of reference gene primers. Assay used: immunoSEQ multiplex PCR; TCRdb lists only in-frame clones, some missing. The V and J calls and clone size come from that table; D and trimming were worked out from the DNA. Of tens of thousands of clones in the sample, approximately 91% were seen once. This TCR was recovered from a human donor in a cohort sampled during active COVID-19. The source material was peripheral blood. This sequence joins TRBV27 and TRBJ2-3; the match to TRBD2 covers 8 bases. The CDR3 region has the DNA TGTGCCAGCAGGCCTCCCGTCGGGCGGGGGGCGGGAGATACGCAGTATTTT. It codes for CASRPPVGRGAGDTQYF.